What follows describes a single T cell receptor (beta chain). Its antigen remains unidentified. Time point reported: newly diagnosed GD, antithyroid drugs for less than 3 months. PBMC RNA was the source of the TCR library. Building the TCR beta libraries relied on iRepertoire HTBI primers, and CDR3 regions underwent Arm-PCR. TCRdb reprocessed the multiplex PCR reads with MiXCR, giving one entry per CDR3 protein. The sample records a few hundred thousand distinct CDR3 sequences, roughly a sixth being singletons. The source of the sample is a study of regulatory T cells in long-lasting Graves disease. Overall study results and limits: Persistent patients shared more public clonotypes (about 2,800) than newly diagnosed patients (approximately 1,000).

Germline lookup yields CDR1 MNHGY and CDR2 SVAAGI. The CDR3 totals 14 residues. V gave up 3 bases and J gave up 2 bases, with 7 bases separating them. The same specimen was also included in a second study, on T cells in Graves' hyperthyroidism and ophthalmopathy. That paper states: For Graves' hyperthyroidism to be stable, ophthalmopathy could not progress within 18 months. On the basis of clinical symptoms, serum thyroxine and TRAb, thyroid ultrasound and orbital computed tomography, diagnoses were made.

This clonotype was sampled from a man in his forties or fifties with Graves disease. Sequencing was performed on peripheral blood mononuclear cells (PBMCs), taken at new diagnosis, from a patient treated with antithyroid drugs. The rearrangement links TRBV6-9 to TRBJ2-2, with D unclear. The CDR3: CASSYSTNTGELFF. The CDR3 DNA sequence: TGTGCCAGCAGTTACTCAACCAACACCGGGGAGCTGTTTTTT.